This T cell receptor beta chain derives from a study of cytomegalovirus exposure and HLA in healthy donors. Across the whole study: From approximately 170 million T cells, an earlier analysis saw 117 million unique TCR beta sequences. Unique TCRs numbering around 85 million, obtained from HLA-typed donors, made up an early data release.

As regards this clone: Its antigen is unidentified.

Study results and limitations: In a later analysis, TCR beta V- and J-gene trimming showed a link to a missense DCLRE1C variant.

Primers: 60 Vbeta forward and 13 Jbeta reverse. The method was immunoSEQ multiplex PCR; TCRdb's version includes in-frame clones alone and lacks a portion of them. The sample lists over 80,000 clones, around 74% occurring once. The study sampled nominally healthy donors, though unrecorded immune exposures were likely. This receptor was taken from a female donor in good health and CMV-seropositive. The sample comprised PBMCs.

The CDR3: CASSPAYLGRLAGLLAKNIQYF. CDR3 bases: TGTGCCAGCAGCCCGGCCTATCTGGGGCGACTAGCGGGTCTTTTAGCCAAAAACATTCAGTACTTC. The chain uses TRBV9 and TRBJ2-4, with 10 nucleotides matching TRBD2. The CDR3 covers 22 residues. V lost 4 bases, J lost 0 bases, and 22 bases stayed unmatched. Germline V gene data show CDR1 as SGDLS and CDR2 as YYNGEE.